Listed here are 27 T cell receptor beta chains from one sample, sequenced in a study of shared clonotypes between healthy human individuals. The method was immunoSEQ multiplex PCR; TCRdb's version includes in-frame clones alone and lacks a portion of them. This table has over a million clones, roughly 74% appearing once. Source material: memory CD4+ T cells from PBMCs. The subset is: CD45RA-negative fraction. The source is a man between 18 and 35 years old in good health. Some clones in this sample may be carry-over from other donors' samples.

The CDR3 DNA reads TGTGCCAGCAGCAGGACTAGCGGCCAAGAGACCCAGTACTTC. Residues: CASSRTSGQETQYF. The chain employs TRBV9 and TRBJ2-5, with 10 bases identical to TRBD2. The CDR3 spans 14 residues. Germline trimming cut 4 bases from V and 1 base from J; bases unmatched to any gene: 1. Germline values: CDR1 SGDLS, CDR2 YYNGEE.

The chain carries TRBV10-1 and TRBJ2-1, with 7 bases aligning to TRBD2. Germline V lookup: CDR1 WNHNN, CDR2 SYGVQD (reference sequence). J was trimmed by 3 bases and V by 6 bases; bases with no gene match: 5. The CDR3 covers 14 residues. The CDR3 spells CASSSGLDYNEQFF. DNA for the CDR3: TGCGCCAGCAGCTCTGGACTAGACTACAATGAGCAGTTCTTC.

This chain uses TRBV2 with TRBJ2-6; a possible D gene is TRBD1 (5 bases). Germline lookup yields CDR1 SNHLY and CDR2 FYNNEI. V lost 10 bases, J lost 0 bases, and 10 bases lay in between. This CDR3 comprises 14 residues. The CDR3 region has the DNA TGTGCCAACTCACAGGCCTCTGGGGCCAACGTCCTGACTTTC. Translating it yields CANSQASGANVLTF.

This chain links TRBV7-3 with TRBJ1-2; possible D gene TRBD1, 5 bases. V was trimmed by 5 bases and J by 0 bases, leaving 10 bases between them. This CDR3 has 14 amino acids. CDR1 is SGHTA and CDR2 is FQGTGA in the germline V gene. The CDR3 DNA is TGTGCCAGCAGCCCCCAGGGAGCTAACTATGGCTACACCTTC. It translates to CASSPQGANYGYTF. The entire variable domain, with the rest obtained from reference TRBV7-3 and TRBJ1-2, is as follows: GAGVSQTPSNKVTEKGKYVELRCDPISGHTALYWYRQSLGQGPEFLIYFQGTGAADDSGLPNDRFFAVRPEGSVSTLKIQRTERGDSAVYLCASSPQGANYGYTFGSGTRLTVV.

As regards this clone: With a far larger clone one base away, a read error is the likely cause. This same CDR3 is encoded by further DNA sequences in the sample. V and J are TRBV7-3 and TRBJ2-2, with unresolved D. Germline CDR1 SGHTA, CDR2 FQGTGA. The V gene lost 5 bases and the J gene lost 1 base, with 5 bases spanning the gap. The CDR3 runs to 13 residues. The CDR3 DNA follows: TGTGCCAGCAGCCCCCAGAACACCGGGGAGCTGTTTTTT. It codes for CASSPQNTGELFF.

Many counts were recorded for this clone. The chain is built from TRBV4-1 and TRBJ1-5, with a tentative D call TRBD1 (6 bases). The V and J ends lost 5 bases and 9 bases respectively, with 17 bases between them. Per the germline V gene, CDR1 is MGHRA and CDR2 is YSYEKL. This CDR3 is 14 amino acids long. The CDR3 loop reads CASSTQQGAGPQHF. The CDR3 bases are TGCGCCAGCAGCACTCAACAGGGTGCTGGGCCCCAGCATTTT.

The gene calls are TRBV5-5 and TRBJ1-1, with D tentatively TRBD1 (5 bases). Looked up from germline, CDR1 is SGHKS and CDR2 is YYEKEE (reference sequence). This CDR3 contains 14 residues. V dropped 3 bases and J dropped 6 bases, with 15 bases sitting between them. The CDR3 coding sequence is TGTGCCAGCAGCTCCTTCTGGGGCCCCCCTGAAGCTTTCTTT. This sequence encodes CASSSFWGPPEAFF.

This clone was seen only a few times. CDR3 region: CASSVGQGVEPQHF. The CDR3 bases are TGCGCCAGCAGCGTGGGACAGGGGGTAGAGCCCCAGCATTTT. The V call is TRBV5-1, the J call TRBJ1-5; 11 bases are shared with TRBD1. The CDR3 loop spans 14 amino acids. Trimming took 4 bases from V and 8 from J; bases not matched to a gene: 5. Germline-derived CDR1 and CDR2 are SGHRS and YFSETQ.

In its sample, this clone was seen once. The CDR3 DNA is TGTGCCAGCAGTGATATTGACAGACGGAGCTCCTACGAGCAGTACTTC. As protein: CASSDIDRRSSYEQYF. This chain links TRBV2 with TRBJ2-7; maybe TRBD1 (5 bases). Trimming took off 3 bases at V and 0 bases at J, with 15 bases between the two ends. Germline V gives CDR1 SNHLY, CDR2 FYNNEI. The CDR3 spans 16 residues.

This clone turned up a few times. Other nucleotide sequences in the sample specify the same CDR3. CDR3 nucleotide sequence: TGTGCCAGCTCACCCGACAGGGGTTATGGCTACACCTTC. This translates into CASSPDRGYGYTF. The chain carries TRBV18 and TRBJ1-2; TRBD1 aligns across 8 bases. Trimming at V came to 3 bases and at J to 5 bases, leaving 2 bases not matched to a gene. The CDR3 covers 13 residues. Germline CDR1 reads KGHSH; CDR2 reads LQKENI. The variable domain in full, with the rest retrieved from reference TRBV18 and TRBJ1-2, is NAGVMQNPRHLVRRRGQEARLRCSPMKGHSHVYWYRQLPEEGLKFMVYLQKENIIDESGMPKERFSAEFPKEGPSILRIQQVVRGDSAAYFCASSPDRGYGYTFGSGTRLTVV.

This chain joins TRBV28 and TRBJ2-2; 7 bases agree with TRBD1. The V gene end was trimmed by 5 bases and the J gene end by 0 bases; junction bases not matched to a gene: 3. The CDR3 extends over 15 amino acids. Germline V gives CDR1 MDHEN, CDR2 SYDVKM. Here the CDR3 reads CASSRQGANTGELFF. CDR3 in DNA: TGTGCCAGCAGTCGACAGGGAGCGAACACCGGGGAGCTGTTTTTT.

The CDR3, as DNA: TGTGCCAGCAGCGCGCTTAGCGGGAATACGCAGTATTTT. Encoded protein: CASSALSGNTQYF. This sequence joins TRBV9 and TRBJ2-3; 8 bases align to TRBD2. The CDR3 loop spans 13 amino acids. V trimming: 3 bases; J trimming: 7 bases; junction bases outside the gene matches: 4. Germline CDR1 SGDLS, CDR2 YYNGEE.

V is TRBV19 and J is TRBJ1-2; maybe TRBD1 (6 bases). V was cut by 5 bases and J by 0 bases, with 10 bases left in between. The V gene's germline CDR1 is LNHDA and CDR2 SQIVND (reference sequence). This CDR3 spans 14 amino acids. The CDR3 coding sequence is TGTGCCAGTAGTTTACAGGGTGCTAACTATGGCTACACCTTC. Its translation is CASSLQGANYGYTF.

The sample holds one count of this clone. The rearrangement joins TRBV27 to TRBJ1-2; D not resolved. Germline loops: CDR1 MNHEY, CDR2 SMNVEV (reference sequence). The CDR3 runs to 14 residues. Trimming stripped 6 bases from V and 4 bases from J, with 15 bases between. CDR3 coding DNA: TGTGCCAGCAGCCCCACCAGAGATTCCTATGGCTACACCTTC. It translates to CASSPTRDSYGYTF.

This sequence joins TRBV9 and TRBJ2-5, with D possibly TRBD2 on 5 matching bases. The V gene lost 4 bases and the J gene lost 4 bases, with 17 bases spanning the gap. The V gene's germline CDR1 is SGDLS and CDR2 YYNGEE. The CDR3 covers 15 residues. CDR3 DNA sequence: TGTGCCAGCAGCATGACCGGGATCCTGGGAGAGACCCAGTACTTC. It specifies CASSMTGILGETQYF.

Regarding this clone: Sequence at one end of the junction differs from germline and may be a read error. J is TRBJ2-2 and V is TRBV7-2; the match to TRBD2 covers 8 bases. CDR3 length: 14 residues. Germline CDR1 and CDR2: SGHTA and FQGNSA. The CDR3 DNA follows: TGTGCCAGCAGCATAGCGGGGTACACCGGGGAGCTGTTTTTT. It translates to CASSIAGYTGELFF.

This chain joins TRBV7-3 and TRBJ2-5; TRBD1 matches 8 bases. This CDR3 contains 17 residues. The junction had 8 bases not matched to a gene; V was cut back by 1 base and J by 1 base. CDR1 and CDR2 (germline): SGHTA, FQGTGA. DNA for the CDR3: TGTGCCAGCAGCTTAAGGCAGGGGGCTTTTAGCCAAGAGACCCAGTACTTC. Translation gives CASSLRQGAFSQETQYF.

CDR3 sequence reads: CASSKKEGLAGGSYNEQFF. CDR3 DNA: TGCGCCAGCAGCAAGAAGGAGGGGCTAGCGGGAGGATCCTACAATGAGCAGTTCTTC. The chain is built from TRBV4-3 and TRBJ2-1, with 11 bases lining up with TRBD2. V dropped 5 bases and J dropped 1; count of bases not matched to a gene: 13. The V gene's germline CDR1 is LGHNA and CDR2 YSLEER. The CDR3 covers 19 residues.

This clone was recorded once. The chain couples TRBV29-1 to TRBJ2-4; D not certain. Trimming took 7 bases from V and 0 from J, leaving 10 bases between them. Germline-derived CDR1 and CDR2 are SQVTM and ANQGSEA. CDR3 length: 13 residues. CDR3 nucleotides: TGCAGCGCCGCGGTGGGAGCCAAAAACATTCAGTACTTC. Translation: CSAAVGAKNIQYF.

This chain uses TRBV5-1 with TRBJ1-2; 11 nucleotides match TRBD1. Germline CDR1 SGHRS, CDR2 YFSETQ. Trimming at V came to 4 bases and at J to 7 bases, leaving 12 bases not matched to a gene. The CDR3 consists of 16 residues. CDR3 protein: CASSTQGQGDFGGYTF. In DNA, the CDR3 is TGCGCCAGCAGCACCCAGGGACAGGGGGATTTTGGTGGCTACACCTTC.

The rearrangement joins TRBV7-8 to TRBJ2-7; tentatively, D is TRBD1 (5 bases). The V end was cut by 5 bases, the J end by 6 bases, with 20 bases between. CDR3 size: 15 residues. In germline, CDR1 is SGHVS, CDR2 FQNEAQ. The CDR3 region is CASSTEDISLAEQYF. The CDR3 coding sequence is TGTGCCAGCAGCACAGAGGACATATCCCTCGCCGAGCAGTACTTC. Full variable domain (rest looked up from reference TRBV7-8 and TRBJ2-7): GAGVSQSPRYKVAKRGQDVALRCDPISGHVSLFWYQQALGQGPEFLTYFQNEAQLDKSGLPSDRFFAERPEGSVSTLKIQRTQQEDSAVYLCASSTEDISLAEQYFGPGTRLTVT.

The gene calls are TRBV7-6 and TRBJ1-1; D call uncertain. Germline values: CDR1 SGHVS, CDR2 FNYEAQ. V was clipped by 1 base and J by 5 bases, with 14 bases between them. The CDR3 length is 15 residues. The CDR3 spells CASSLVGIGPTEAFF. The DNA for the CDR3 is TGTGCCAGCAGCTTAGTCGGTATAGGGCCGACTGAAGCTTTCTTT. The variable domain in full, completed from reference TRBV7-6 and TRBJ1-1, reads GAGVSQSPRYKVTKRGQDVALRCDPISGHVSLYWYRQALGQGPEFLTYFNYEAQQDKSGLPNDRFSAERPEGSISTLTIQRTEQRDSAMYRCASSLVGIGPTEAFFGQGTRLTVV.

This sequence joins TRBV6-5 and TRBJ2-3, with unresolved D. This CDR3 spans 13 amino acids. Trimming took 4 bases from V and 4 from J, leaving 9 bases between them. Germline V lookup: CDR1 MNHEY, CDR2 SVGAGI. The CDR3 sequence is CASSFRLADTQYF. For the CDR3, the DNA is TGTGCCAGCAGTTTTCGGTTGGCAGATACGCAGTATTTT.

Comment on this clone: An end of the junction does not agree with germline; a read error may underlie this. The chain links TRBV7-3 to TRBJ2-5, with TRBD2 matching over 11 bases. The J call may be in error: the DNA end matches TRBJ2-7 better. Germline assignment: CDR1 SGHTA and CDR2 FQGTGA. The CDR3 spans 16 residues. CDR3 nucleotides: TGTGCCGGCAGCTTAAGGCAGACTAGCGGGAAGGACGAGCAGTACTTC. This encodes CAGSLRQTSGKDEQYF.

For this clone: Other DNA sequences in this specimen translate into the identical CDR3. The chain carries TRBV5-1 and TRBJ2-1; TRBD1 might be the D (5 bases). V lost 0 bases and J lost 1, with 8 bases in between. The CDR3 is 15 amino acids. Looked up from germline, CDR1 is SGHRS and CDR2 is YFSETQ. CDR3 protein: CASSLGGHSYNEQFF. In DNA form, the CDR3 reads TGCGCCAGCAGCTTGGGGGGCCATTCCTACAATGAGCAGTTCTTC.

This clone was observed at least ten times. The chain combines TRBV4-2 with TRBJ2-1, with 15 bases identical to TRBD2. Germline V gene data show CDR1 as LGHNA and CDR2 as YNFKEQ. J was trimmed by 7 bases and V by 1 base; bases with no gene match: 11. This CDR3 has 19 residues. CDR3 loop: CASSQGGTSGRRIGNEQFF. As DNA, the CDR3 is TGTGCCAGCAGCCAAGGTGGGACTAGCGGGAGGAGGATAGGGAATGAGCAGTTCTTC.

This clone was found once. V is TRBV28 and J is TRBJ1-2, with D perhaps matching TRBD1 (5 bases). Germline CDR1 is MDHEN and CDR2 is SYDVKM. The V end was cut by 6 bases, the J end by 0 bases, with 11 bases between. This CDR3 spans 14 amino acids. CDR3 DNA sequence: TGTGCCAGCAGAGGACACCGAGCTAACTATGGCTACACCTTC. Amino acid sequence: CASRGHRANYGYTF.